This paragraph covers one TCR beta chain sequence. Its specificity is unknown. TCRdb reanalysed the reads using MiXCR and keeps one entry per CDR3 protein. The repertoire holds around 55,000 distinct CDR3 sequences, with over 15% as singletons. Trimming removed 2 bases from V and 0 bases from J, with 13 bases in between. This CDR3 has 16 residues. From germline, CDR1 is DFQATT and CDR2 SNEGSKA (reference sequence). The source of the sample is a study of T cell repertoires in cytomegalovirus infection. Study overall: Well-studied HLA-B-restricted epitopes and recently identified HLA-C-restricted epitopes of CMV were both used in the study.

Overall study results and limits: Based on cumulative public TCR beta family frequency, carriers of CMV plus the relevant HLA were identified.

The chain uses TRBV20-1 and TRBJ1-4, with D hard to call. The TCR was taken from a human donor in good health (CMV status not recorded). Some clones in this sample may be carry-over from other donors' samples. The sequencing here drew on CD8+ T cells from cultured PBMCs, taken from culture after CMV antigen stimulation. The CDR3 here is CSARRLGSTTNEKLFF. CDR3 DNA: TGCAGTGCTAGACGGCTGGGATCAACAACTAATGAAAAACTGTTTTTT.